This TCR beta chain was recorded in a study of shared clonotypes between healthy human individuals. Germline V gene sequence: CDR1 MGHRA, CDR2 YSYEKL. The V and J ends lost 4 bases and 4 bases respectively, with 11 bases between them. This CDR3 comprises 13 residues. An approximately 210 ng quantity of DNA, 25,000 to 35,000 T cell genomes, went into the sorted-subset replicate PCRs. Profiled with immunoSEQ multiplex PCR; TCRdb holds only in-frame clones, not every one. The repertoire includes some 1 million clones, roughly 80% of them detected once, and about 1.4% sits in the top ten. The V and J genes are TRBV4-1 and TRBJ2-7; perhaps TRBD2 as D (5 bases). Material for sequencing was memory CD4+ T cells sorted from blood. The subset denotes: CD45RA-negative fraction. The TCR comes from a man aged 18 to 35 in good health. CDR3 sequence: CASSRPGFYEQYF. For the CDR3, the DNA is TGCGCCAGCAGCCGACCGGGATTTTACGAGCAGTACTTC.